This TCR beta chain was sequenced in a study of blood T cell repertoires in COVID-19. Study-level information: From T cells, B-cell-depleted T cells, or PBMCs came the material, which was cDNA or gDNA.

As originally analysed: Scientists estimated how many nucleated cells there were by amplifying reference gene primers. The data were produced by immunoSEQ multiplex PCR, yet TCRdb's version contains in-frame clones alone and is incomplete. D and trimming come from the DNA, and the V and J calls and clone size come from that table. The sample has 150,000 to 200,000 clones; 85% to 95% are singletons. CDR3 length: 13 residues. V lost 9 bases, J lost 9 bases, and 7 bases stayed unmatched. Germline V gene data show CDR1 as KGHDR and CDR2 as SFDVKD. The clonotype was recovered from a woman in her forties or fifties with acute or convalescent COVID-19. Sequenced input: peripheral blood. The V call is TRBV24-1, the J call TRBJ1-5; 10 bases line up with TRBD1. The CDR3 loop is CATGQGDSRPQHF. The CDR3 nucleotides are TGTGCCACCGGACAGGGGGATAGCCGGCCCCAGCATTTT.